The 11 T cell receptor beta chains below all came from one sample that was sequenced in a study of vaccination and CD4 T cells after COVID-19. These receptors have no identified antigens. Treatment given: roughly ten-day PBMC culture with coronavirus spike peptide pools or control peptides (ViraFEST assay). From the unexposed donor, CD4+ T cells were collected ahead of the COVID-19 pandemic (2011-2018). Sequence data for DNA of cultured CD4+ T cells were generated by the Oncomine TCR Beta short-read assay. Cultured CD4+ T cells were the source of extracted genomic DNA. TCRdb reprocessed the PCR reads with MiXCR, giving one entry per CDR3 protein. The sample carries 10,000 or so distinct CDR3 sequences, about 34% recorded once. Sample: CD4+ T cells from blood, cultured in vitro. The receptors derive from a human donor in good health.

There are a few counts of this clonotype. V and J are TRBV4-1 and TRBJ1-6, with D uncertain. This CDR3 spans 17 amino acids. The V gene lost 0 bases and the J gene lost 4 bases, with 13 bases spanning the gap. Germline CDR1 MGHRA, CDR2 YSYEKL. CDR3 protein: CASSQDWGGRYNSPLHF. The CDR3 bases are TGCGCCAGCAGCCAAGATTGGGGTGGGCGGTATAATTCACCCCTCCACTTT.

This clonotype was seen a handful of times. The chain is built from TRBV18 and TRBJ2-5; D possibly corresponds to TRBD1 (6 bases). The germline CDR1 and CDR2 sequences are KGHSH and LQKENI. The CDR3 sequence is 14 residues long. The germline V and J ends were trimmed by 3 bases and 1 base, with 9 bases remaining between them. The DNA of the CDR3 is TGTGCCAGCTCACCTGGGGGCCCCCAAGAGACCCAGTACTTC. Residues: CASSPGGPQETQYF.

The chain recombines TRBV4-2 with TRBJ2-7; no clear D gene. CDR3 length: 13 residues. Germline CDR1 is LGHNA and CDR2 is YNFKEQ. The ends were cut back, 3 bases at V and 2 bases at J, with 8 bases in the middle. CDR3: CASSQTGTYEQYF. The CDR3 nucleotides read TGTGCCAGCAGCCAGACCGGAACCTACGAGCAGTACTTC.

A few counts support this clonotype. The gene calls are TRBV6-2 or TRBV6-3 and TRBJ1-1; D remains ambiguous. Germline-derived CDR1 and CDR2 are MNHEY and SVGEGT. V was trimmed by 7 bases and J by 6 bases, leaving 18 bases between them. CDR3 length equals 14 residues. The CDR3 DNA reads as TGTGCCAGCACCACCCCTCGGAGGCGCCCTGAAGCTTTCTTT. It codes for CASTTPRRRPEAFF.

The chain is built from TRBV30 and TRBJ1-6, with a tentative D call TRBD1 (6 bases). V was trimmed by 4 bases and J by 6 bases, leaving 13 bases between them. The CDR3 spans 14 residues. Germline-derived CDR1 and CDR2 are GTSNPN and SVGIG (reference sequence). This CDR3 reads CAWNSGTLNSPLHF. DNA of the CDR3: TGTGCCTGGAATTCCGGGACACTTAATTCACCCCTCCACTTT.

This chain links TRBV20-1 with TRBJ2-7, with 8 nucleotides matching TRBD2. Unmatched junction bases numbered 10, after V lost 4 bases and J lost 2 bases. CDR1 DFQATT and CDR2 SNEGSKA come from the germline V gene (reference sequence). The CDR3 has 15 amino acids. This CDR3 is CSATPIDSGTYEQYF. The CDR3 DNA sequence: TGCAGTGCTACACCGATCGATAGCGGGACCTACGAGCAGTACTTC.

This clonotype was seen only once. CDR3 sequence: CASSPPVVNEQFF. DNA for the CDR3: TGTGCCAGCAGTCCTCCCGTGGTTAATGAGCAGTTCTTC. The chain has TRBV28 and TRBJ2-1; D ambiguous. CDR3 length: 13 residues. Germline V gene data show CDR1 as MDHEN and CDR2 as SYDVKM. Trimming left V 5 bases short and J 7 bases short, with 12 bases between. The variable domain in full, with the rest retrieved from reference TRBV28 and TRBJ2-1, is DVKVTQSSRYLVKRTGEKVFLECVQDMDHENMFWYRQDPGLGLRLIYFSYDVKMKEKGDIPEGYSVSREKKERFSLILESASTNQTSMYLCASSPPVVNEQFFGPGTRLTVL.

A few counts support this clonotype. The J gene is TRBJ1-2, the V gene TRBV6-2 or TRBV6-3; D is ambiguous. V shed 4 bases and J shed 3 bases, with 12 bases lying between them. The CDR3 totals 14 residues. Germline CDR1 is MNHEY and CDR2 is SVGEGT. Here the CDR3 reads CASSSFFAYYGYTF. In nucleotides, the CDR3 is TGTGCCAGCAGTTCCTTTTTTGCTTACTATGGCTACACCTTC.

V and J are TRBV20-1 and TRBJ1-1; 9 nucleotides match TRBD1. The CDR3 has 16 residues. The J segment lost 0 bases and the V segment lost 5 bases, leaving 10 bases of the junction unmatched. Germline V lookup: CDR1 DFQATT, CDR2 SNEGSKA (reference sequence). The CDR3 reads CSAEPSQGAVNTEAFF. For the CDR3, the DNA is TGCAGTGCTGAGCCCTCACAGGGGGCAGTGAACACTGAAGCTTTCTTT.

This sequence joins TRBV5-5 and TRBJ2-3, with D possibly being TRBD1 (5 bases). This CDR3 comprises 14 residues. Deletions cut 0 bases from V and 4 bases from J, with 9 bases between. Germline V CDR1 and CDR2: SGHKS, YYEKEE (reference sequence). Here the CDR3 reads CASSLAWGADTQYF. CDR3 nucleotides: TGTGCCAGCAGCTTGGCCTGGGGCGCAGATACGCAGTATTTT.

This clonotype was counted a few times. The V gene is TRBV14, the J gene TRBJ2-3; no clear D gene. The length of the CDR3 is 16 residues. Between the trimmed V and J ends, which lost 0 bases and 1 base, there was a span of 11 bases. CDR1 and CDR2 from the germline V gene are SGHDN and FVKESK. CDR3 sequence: CASSQDTFFGTDTQYF. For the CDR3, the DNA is TGTGCCAGCAGCCAAGATACATTTTTCGGCACAGATACGCAGTATTTT.